This T cell receptor (beta chain) was observed in a study of cytotoxic CD8 clonotypes in ibrutinib-treated CLL. In the study overall: Around 10 relapsed/refractory, approximately 15 treatment-naive; fewer than 18 IGHV unmutated.

This table comes from immunoSEQ multiplex PCR, and its TCRdb copy is limited to in-frame clones, with some not included. The sample consists of some 150,000 clones, around 81% of them appearing once. The sequence came from a human donor with chronic lymphocytic leukemia. This sample comprised PBMCs, obtained after 36 months of ibrutinib treatment.

CDR3 in amino acids: CSVEAPGTSEYNEQFF. CDR3 bases: TGCAGCGTTGAAGCCCCAGGGACTAGCGAGTACAATGAGCAGTTCTTC. This chain connects TRBV29-1 to TRBJ2-1; 10 bases match TRBD2. Germline CDR1 and CDR2: SQVTM and ANQGSEA. The CDR3 is made up of 16 amino acids. Trimming took 1 base from V and 4 from J; bases not matched to a gene: 7.